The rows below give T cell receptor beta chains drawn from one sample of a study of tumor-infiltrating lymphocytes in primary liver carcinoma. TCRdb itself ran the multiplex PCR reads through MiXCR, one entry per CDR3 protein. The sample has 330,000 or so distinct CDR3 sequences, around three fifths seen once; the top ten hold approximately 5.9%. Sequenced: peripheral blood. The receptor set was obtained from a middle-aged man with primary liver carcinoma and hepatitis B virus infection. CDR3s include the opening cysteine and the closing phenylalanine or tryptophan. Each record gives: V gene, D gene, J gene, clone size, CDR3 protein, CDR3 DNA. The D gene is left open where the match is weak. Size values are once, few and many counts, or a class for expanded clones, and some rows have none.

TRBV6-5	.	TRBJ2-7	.	CASSYVHFGWSYEQYF	TGTGCCAGCAGTTACGTACACTTTGGATGGTCCTACGAGCAGTACTTC
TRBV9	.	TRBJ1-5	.	CASSVDGQLDRPQHF	TGTGCCAGCAGCGTAGACGGGCAGTTGGATCGGCCCCAGCATTTT
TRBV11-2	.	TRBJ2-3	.	CASSLDGYITDTQYF	TGTGCCAGCAGCTTAGACGGCTATATCACGGATACGCAGTATTTT
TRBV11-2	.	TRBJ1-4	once	CASSHRLANEKLFF	TGTGCCAGCAGCCATCGTTTGGCTAATGAAAAACTGTTCTTT
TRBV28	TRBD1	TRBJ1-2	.	CASSKPGQGYYGYTF	TGTGCCAGCAGTAAACCGGGACAGGGGTACTATGGCTACACCTTC
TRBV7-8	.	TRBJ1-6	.	CANSIAADSPLHF	TGTGCCAACAGCATAGCAGCCGACTCACCCCTCCACTTT
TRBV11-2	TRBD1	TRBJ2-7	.	CTSCSVTGISYEQYF	TGTACCAGCTGTTCGGTGACAGGGATCTCCTACGAGCAGTACTTC
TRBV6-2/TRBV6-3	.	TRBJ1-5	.	CDSSLDTHSNQPQQF	TGTGACAGCAGTTTGGACACTCATAGCAATCAGCCCCAGCAATTT
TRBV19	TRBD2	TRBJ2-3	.	CASSGRTSADAQYF	TGTGCCAGTAGTGGCCGGACTAGTGCAGATGCGCAGTATTTT
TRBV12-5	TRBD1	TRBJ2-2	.	CANGLGDSLNTGELFF	TGTGCTAATGGTTTGGGGGACAGCCTTAACACCGGGGAGCTGTTTTTT
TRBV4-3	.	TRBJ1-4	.	CASSQVGLVEKLFF	TGCGCCAGCAGCCAAGTAGGCTTAGTCGAAAAACTGTTTTTT
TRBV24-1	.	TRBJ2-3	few	CATSDLTGQGTDTQYF	TGTGCCACCAGTGATTTGACAGGGCAGGGAACAGATACGCAGTATTTT
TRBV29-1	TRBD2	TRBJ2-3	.	CSVVGRAGDTLYF	TGCAGCGTTGTCGGGAGGGCCGGTGATACGCTGTATTTT
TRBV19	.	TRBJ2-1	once	CASSGPDLSNVQFF	TGTGCCAGTAGTGGACCGGACTTATCTAATGTGCAGTTCTTC
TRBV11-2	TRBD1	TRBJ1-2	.	CASNSTGEARYGYTF	TGTGCCAGCAACTCTACAGGGGAGGCTAGATATGGCTACACCTTC
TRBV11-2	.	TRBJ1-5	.	CASSIGRSNQSLHF	TGTGCCAGCAGCATTGGACGTAGCAATCAGTCCCTGCATTTT
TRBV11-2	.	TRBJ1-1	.	CASSLDREHTEAFF	TGTGCCAGCAGCTTAGATCGCGAACACACTGAAGCTTTCTTT
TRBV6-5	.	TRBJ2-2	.	CASSYFLRGEAGELFF	TGTGCCAGCAGTTACTTCCTGAGGGGGGAAGCCGGGGAGCTGTTTTTT
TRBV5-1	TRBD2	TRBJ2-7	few	CASSRTSGNVYEQYF	TGCGCCAGCAGCAGAACTAGCGGGAATGTCTACGAGCAGTACTTC
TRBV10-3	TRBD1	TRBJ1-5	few	CAIGGTADNQPQHF	TGTGCCATCGGGGGGACAGCCGACAATCAGCCCCAGCATTTT
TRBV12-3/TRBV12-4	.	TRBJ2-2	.	CTSSRPPTNTGELFF	TGTACCAGCAGCCGCCCCCCGACTAACACCGGGGAGCTGTTTTTT
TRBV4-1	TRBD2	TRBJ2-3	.	CDSSQDTPSGVSTDTQYF	TGCGACAGCAGCCAAGATACGCCTAGCGGGGTTAGCACAGATACGCAGTATTTT
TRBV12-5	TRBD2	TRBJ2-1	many	CASGYGTTNEQFF	TGTGCTAGTGGCTACGGGACTACAAATGAGCAGTTCTTC
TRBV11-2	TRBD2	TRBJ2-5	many	CASSFLGTRQETQYF	TGTGCCAGCAGCTTCCTCGGGACTAGACAAGAGACCCAGTACTTC
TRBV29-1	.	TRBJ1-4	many	CSVVGGGKLFF	TGCAGCGTTGTTGGGGGCGGAAAACTGTTTTTT
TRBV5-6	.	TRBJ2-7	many	CASSFWQGIGEQYF	TGTGCCAGCAGCTTCTGGCAGGGGATCGGGGAGCAGTACTTC
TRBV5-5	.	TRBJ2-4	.	CASSSSLWRLGGNIQYF	TGTGCTAGCAGCTCAAGTTTATGGCGCCTGGGGGGAAACATTCAGTACTTC
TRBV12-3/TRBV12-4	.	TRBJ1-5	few	CASSLGLLEPQHF	TGTGCCAGCAGTTTAGGTTTATTGGAGCCCCAGCATTTT
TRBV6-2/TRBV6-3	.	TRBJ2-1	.	CASSYGANPAPHNYEQFF	TGTGCCAGCAGTTACGGGGCTAACCCCGCCCCCCACAATTATGAGCAGTTCTTC